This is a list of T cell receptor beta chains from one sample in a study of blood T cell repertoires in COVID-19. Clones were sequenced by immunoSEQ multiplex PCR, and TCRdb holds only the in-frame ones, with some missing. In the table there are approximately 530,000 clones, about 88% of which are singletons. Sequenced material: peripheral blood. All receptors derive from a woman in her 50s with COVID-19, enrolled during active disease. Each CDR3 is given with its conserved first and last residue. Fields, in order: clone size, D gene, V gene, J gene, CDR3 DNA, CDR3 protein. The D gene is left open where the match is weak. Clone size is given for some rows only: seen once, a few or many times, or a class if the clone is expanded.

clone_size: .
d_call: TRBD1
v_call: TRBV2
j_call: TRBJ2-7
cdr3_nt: TGTGCCAGCGCCCAGGGGGCTTACGAGCAGTACTTC
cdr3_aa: CASAQGAYEQYF

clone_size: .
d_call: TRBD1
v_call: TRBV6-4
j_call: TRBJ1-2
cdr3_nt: TGTGCCAGCAGTGAATATGAAGGGGGCAGCTATGGCTACACCTTC
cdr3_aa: CASSEYEGGSYGYTF

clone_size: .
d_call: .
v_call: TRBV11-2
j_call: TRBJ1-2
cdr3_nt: TGTGCCAGCAGCCAAAGACCAGACAGGGGCTACACCTTC
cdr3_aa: CASSQRPDRGYTF

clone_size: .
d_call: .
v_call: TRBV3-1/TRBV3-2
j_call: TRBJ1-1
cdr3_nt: TGTGCCAGCAGCCAAGATAGTGAGGCTTTCTTT
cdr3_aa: CASSQDSEAFF

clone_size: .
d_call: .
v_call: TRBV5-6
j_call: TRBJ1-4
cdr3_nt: TGTGCCAGCAGCTTGGACGTCAGCGCTAGCGAAAAACTGTTTTTT
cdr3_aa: CASSLDVSASEKLFF

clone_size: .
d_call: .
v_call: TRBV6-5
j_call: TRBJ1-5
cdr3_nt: TGTGCCAGCAGTTATAGGCAGGCCGGTCAGCCCCAGCATTTT
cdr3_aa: CASSYRQAGQPQHF

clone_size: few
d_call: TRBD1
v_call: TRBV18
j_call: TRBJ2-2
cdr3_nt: TGTGCCAGCTCCAACAGGGGGCTCGGGGAGCTGTTTTTT
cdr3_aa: CASSNRGLGELFF

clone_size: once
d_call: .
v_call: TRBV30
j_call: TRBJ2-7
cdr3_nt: TGTGCCGGGCGCGGGGGCCGCAACTTCGCCTACGAGCAGTACTTC
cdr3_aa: CAGRGGRNFAYEQYF

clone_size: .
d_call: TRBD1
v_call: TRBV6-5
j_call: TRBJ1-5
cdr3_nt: TGTGCCAGCAGTCTACAGGGGCCCGATCAGCCCCAGCATTTT
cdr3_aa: CASSLQGPDQPQHF

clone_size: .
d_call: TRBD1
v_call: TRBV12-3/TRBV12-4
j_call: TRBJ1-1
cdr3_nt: TGTGCCAGCAGTCTGGGACAGTACACTGAAGCTTTCTTT
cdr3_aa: CASSLGQYTEAFF

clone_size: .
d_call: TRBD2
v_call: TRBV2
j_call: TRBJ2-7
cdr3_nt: TGTGCCAGCAGTCCTACTAGCGGGGGGATCTACGAGCAGTACTTC
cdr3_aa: CASSPTSGGIYEQYF

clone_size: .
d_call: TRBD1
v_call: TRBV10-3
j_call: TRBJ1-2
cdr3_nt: TGTGCCATCAGTGATTCCGGGACAGGGAGGGGTGGCTACACCTTC
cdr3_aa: CAISDSGTGRGGYTF

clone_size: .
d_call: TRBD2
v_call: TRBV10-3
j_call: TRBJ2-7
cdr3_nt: TGTGCCATCAGTGATTTGACTAGCGGGGCCTTCTACGAGCAGTACTTC
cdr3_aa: CAISDLTSGAFYEQYF

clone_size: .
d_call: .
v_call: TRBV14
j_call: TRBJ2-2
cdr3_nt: TGTGCCAGCAGGGCAGGCACCGGGGAGCTGTTTTTT
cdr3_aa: CASRAGTGELFF

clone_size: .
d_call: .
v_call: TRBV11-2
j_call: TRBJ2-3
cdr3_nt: TGTGCCAGCCACACAGGCACTAGCACAGATACGCAGTATTTT
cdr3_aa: CASHTGTSTDTQYF

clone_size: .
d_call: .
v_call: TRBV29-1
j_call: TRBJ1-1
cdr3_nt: TGCAGCGTTGTAGGTCGGGTGAACACTGAAGCTTTCTTT
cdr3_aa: CSVVGRVNTEAFF

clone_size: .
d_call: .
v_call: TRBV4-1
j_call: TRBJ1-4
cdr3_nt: TGCGCCAGCAGCCAAGAAGGTTTCAGGGGAACTAATGAAAAACTGTTTTTT
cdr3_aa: CASSQEGFRGTNEKLFF

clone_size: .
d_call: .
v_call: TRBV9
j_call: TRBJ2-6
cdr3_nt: TGTGCCAGCAGTGAGGGTATAACTGGGGCCAACGTCCTGACTTTC
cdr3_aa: CASSEGITGANVLTF

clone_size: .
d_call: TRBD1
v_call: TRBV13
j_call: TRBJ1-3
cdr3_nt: TGTGCCAGCAGCCGCAACAGGGGCCTCGGGGACACCATATATTTT
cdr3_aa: CASSRNRGLGDTIYF

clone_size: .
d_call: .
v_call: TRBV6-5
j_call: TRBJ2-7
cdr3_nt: TGTGCCAGCAGTTATGCGGGGCCCCCTTCCTACGAGCAGTACTTC
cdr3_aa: CASSYAGPPSYEQYF

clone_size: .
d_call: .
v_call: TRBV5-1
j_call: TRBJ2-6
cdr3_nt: TGCGCCAGCGGGGGCCCTGGGGCCAACGTCCTGACTTTC
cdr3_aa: CASGGPGANVLTF

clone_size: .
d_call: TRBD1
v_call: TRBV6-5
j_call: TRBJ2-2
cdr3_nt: TGTGCCAGCAGGCGATACAGGGGAAACACCGGGGAGCTGTTTTTT
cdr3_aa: CASRRYRGNTGELFF

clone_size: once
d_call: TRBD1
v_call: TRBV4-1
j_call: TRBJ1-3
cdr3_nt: TGCGCCAGCAGCCAAGCGCAGGGGGAAGCTGGAAACACCATATATTTT
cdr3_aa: CASSQAQGEAGNTIYF

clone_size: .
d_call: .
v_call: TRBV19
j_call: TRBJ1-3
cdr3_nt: TGTGCCGCGTCAGGGACTAACTCTGGAAACACCATATATTTT
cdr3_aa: CAASGTNSGNTIYF

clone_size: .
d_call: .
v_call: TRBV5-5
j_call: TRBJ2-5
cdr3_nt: TGTGCCAGCAGCCCGTGGGGGACACGCCAAGAGACCCAGTACTTC
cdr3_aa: CASSPWGTRQETQYF

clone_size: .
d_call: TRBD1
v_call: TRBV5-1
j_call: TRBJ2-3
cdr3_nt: TGCGCCAGCAGCTCAACATCCGGGACAGGGGGCAATACGCAGTATTTT
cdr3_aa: CASSSTSGTGGNTQYF

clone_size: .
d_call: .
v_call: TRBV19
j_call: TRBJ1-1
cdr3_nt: TGTGCCAGTAGTTCCCATCAGGCCACTGAAGCTTTCTTT
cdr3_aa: CASSSHQATEAFF

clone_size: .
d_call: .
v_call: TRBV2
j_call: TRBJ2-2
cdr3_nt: TGTGCCAGCAGTGAATCGGGGGGCGAGCGGGAGCTGTTTTTT
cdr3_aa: CASSESGGERELFF

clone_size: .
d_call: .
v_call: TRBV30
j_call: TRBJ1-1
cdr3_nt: TGTGCCTGGAATTCTGAAAGCTACACTGAAGCTTTCTTT
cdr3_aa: CAWNSESYTEAFF

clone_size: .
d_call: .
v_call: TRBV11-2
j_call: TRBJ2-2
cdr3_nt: TGTGCCAGCAGCCGGGGTGGGGAGCTGTTTTTT
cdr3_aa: CASSRGGELFF

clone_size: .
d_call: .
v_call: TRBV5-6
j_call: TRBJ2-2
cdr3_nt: TGTGCCAGCAGCTTGGGAGACTTAACCACCGGGGAGCTGTTTTTT
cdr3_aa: CASSLGDLTTGELFF

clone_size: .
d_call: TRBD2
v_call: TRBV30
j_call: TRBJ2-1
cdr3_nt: TGTGCCTACGAGGGAGGGAGGTATGAGCAGTTCTTC
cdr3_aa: CAYEGGRYEQFF

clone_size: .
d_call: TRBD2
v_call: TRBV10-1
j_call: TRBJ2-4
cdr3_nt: TGCGCCAGCAGTGACGGCGGGGGGGCTGGCATTCAGTACTTC
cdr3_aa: CASSDGGGAGIQYF

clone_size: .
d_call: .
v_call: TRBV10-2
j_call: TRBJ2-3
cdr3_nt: TGCGCCAGCAGCTCCTCTCCCCGGGGTACGCAGTATTTT
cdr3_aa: CASSSSPRGTQYF

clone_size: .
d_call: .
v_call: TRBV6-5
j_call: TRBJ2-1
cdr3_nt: TGTGCCAGCAGTTACTCATGGGGGCTCAATGAGCAGTTCTTC
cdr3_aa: CASSYSWGLNEQFF

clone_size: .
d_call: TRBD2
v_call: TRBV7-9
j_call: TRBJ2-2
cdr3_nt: TGTGCCAGCAGCTCAGGACTAGCGGGGGGCCCTCCCGGGGAGCTGTTTTTT
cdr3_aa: CASSSGLAGGPPGELFF

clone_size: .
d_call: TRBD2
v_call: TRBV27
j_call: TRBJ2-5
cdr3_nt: TGTGCCAGCAGTTTGGGACTAGCGGGGGGGTCTGAGACCCAGTACTTC
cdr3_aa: CASSLGLAGGSETQYF

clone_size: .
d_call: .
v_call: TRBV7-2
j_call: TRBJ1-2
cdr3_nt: TGTGCCAGCAGCTTGAACAGGGCGGCGGGCTACACCTTC
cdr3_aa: CASSLNRAAGYTF

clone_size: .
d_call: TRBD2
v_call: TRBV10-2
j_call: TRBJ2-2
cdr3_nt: TGCGCCAGCTTTAGCGGGGGCGCGAACACCGGGGAGCTGTTTTTT
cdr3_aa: CASFSGGANTGELFF

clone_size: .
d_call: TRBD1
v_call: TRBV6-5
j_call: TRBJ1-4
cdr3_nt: TGTGCCAGCAGCTTTACAGGGGGCAGGCATGAAAAACTGTTTTTT
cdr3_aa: CASSFTGGRHEKLFF

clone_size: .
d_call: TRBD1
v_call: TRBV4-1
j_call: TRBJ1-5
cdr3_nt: TGCGCCAGCAGCCGATCGGACAGGGGGACTCAGCCCCAGCATTTT
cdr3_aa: CASSRSDRGTQPQHF

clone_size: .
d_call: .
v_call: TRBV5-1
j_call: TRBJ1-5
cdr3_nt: TGCGCCAGCAGCTTGGATGGGGCGCGTGGCAATCAGCCCCAGCATTTT
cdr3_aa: CASSLDGARGNQPQHF

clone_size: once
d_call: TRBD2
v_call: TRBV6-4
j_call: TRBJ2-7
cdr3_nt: TGTGCCAGCAACTCGACTAGCGGGGGTTACGAGCAGTACTTC
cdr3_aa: CASNSTSGGYEQYF

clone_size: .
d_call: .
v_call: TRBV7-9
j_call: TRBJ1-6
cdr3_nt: TGTGCCAGCAGCTCAGGGAACAATTCACCCCTCCACTTT
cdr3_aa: CASSSGNNSPLHF

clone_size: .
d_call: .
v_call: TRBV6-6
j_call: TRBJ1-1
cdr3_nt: TGTGCCAGCAGTTACGCCGGGAACAAGGGAACTGAAGCTTTCTTT
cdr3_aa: CASSYAGNKGTEAFF

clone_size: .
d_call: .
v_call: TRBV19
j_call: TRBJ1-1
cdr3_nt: TGTGCCAGTAGTATTGGAGGGGCGAACACTGAAGCTTTCTTT
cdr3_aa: CASSIGGANTEAFF

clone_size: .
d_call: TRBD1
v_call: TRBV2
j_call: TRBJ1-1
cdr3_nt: TGTGCCAGCAGGGGAAAAACAGGGGCCCCTGAAGCTTTCTTT
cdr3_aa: CASRGKTGAPEAFF

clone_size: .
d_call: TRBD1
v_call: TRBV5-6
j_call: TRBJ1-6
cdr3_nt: TGTGCCAGCAGCGGACAGGGTTCACCCCTCCACTTT
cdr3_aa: CASSGQGSPLHF

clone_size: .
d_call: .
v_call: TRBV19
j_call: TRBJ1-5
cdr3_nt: TGTGCCAGTAGTATCGAGGGAGTGGGCAATCAGCCCCAGCATTTT
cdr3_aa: CASSIEGVGNQPQHF

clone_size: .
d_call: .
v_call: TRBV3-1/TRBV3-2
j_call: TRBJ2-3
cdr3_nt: TGTGCCAGCAGCCAAGTCTTGGGCAGGGGAACAGATACGCAGTATTTT
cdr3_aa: CASSQVLGRGTDTQYF

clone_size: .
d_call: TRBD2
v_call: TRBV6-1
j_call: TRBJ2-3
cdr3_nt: TGTGCCAGCAGTGAAATAGCGGGGGACACAGATACGCAGTATTTT
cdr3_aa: CASSEIAGDTDTQYF

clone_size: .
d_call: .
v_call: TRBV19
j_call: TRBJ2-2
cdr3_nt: TGTGCCAGTAGTAGCAGGGCGAACACCGGGGAGCTGTTTTTT
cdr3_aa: CASSSRANTGELFF

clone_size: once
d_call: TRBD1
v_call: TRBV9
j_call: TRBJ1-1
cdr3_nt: TGTGCCAGCAGCCCCAGACAGGGGATGAACACTGAAGCTTTCTTT
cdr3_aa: CASSPRQGMNTEAFF

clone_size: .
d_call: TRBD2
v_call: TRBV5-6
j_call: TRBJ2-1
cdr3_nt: TGTGCCAGCAGCTTGGATGGTAGCGGGGGTCTCAGCTCCTACAATGAGCAGTTCTTC
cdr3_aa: CASSLDGSGGLSSYNEQFF

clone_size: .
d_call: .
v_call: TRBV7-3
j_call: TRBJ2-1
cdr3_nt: TGTGCCAGCAGCTTAAGTGCGGTCTCCTACAATGAGCAGTTCTTC
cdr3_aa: CASSLSAVSYNEQFF

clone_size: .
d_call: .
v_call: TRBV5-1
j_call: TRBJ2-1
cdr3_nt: TGCGCCAGCAGCTTGGGGGCGGGGGCGCTCGGTTTTGAGCAGTTCTTC
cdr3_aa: CASSLGAGALGFEQFF

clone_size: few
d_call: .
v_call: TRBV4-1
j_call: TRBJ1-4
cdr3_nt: TGCGCCAGCAGCCAAGTCTGGGGCGGGACCGGGGAAAAACTGTTTTTT
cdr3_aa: CASSQVWGGTGEKLFF

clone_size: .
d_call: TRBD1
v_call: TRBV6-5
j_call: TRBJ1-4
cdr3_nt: TGTGCCAGCAGGCGACAGGGGGGGAGTGAAAAACTGTTTTTT
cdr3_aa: CASRRQGGSEKLFF